Each of the 15 T cell receptor beta chains below was sequenced from the same sample in a study of OX40 agonist ivuxolimab in advanced cancers. The data were produced by immunoSEQ multiplex PCR, yet TCRdb's version contains in-frame clones alone and is incomplete. The sample has over 45,000 clones, approximately 80% seen once. Here the sequenced sample was CD4+ or CD8+ T cells sorted from blood, taken in a trial of the OX40 agonist ivuxolimab. The receptors here all came from an adult with an advanced solid tumor such as melanoma, head and neck, liver or kidney cancer.

The rearrangement uses TRBV9 and TRBJ1-1; D is undetermined. In germline, CDR1 is SGDLS, CDR2 YYNGEE. V dropped 2 bases and J dropped 4 bases, with 9 bases sitting between them. The length of the CDR3 is 13 residues. In DNA form, the CDR3 reads TGTGCCAGCAGCGTCTCGTGGAGCACTGAAGCTTTCTTT. Amino acids: CASSVSWSTEAFF.

This chain joins TRBV11-3 and TRBJ2-5; 9 positions agree with TRBD1. Germline V gene lookup returns CDR1 SGHNT and CDR2 YENEEA. CDR3 length: 15 amino acids. The V segment lost 4 bases and the J segment 5 bases; nucleotides outside the gene matches: 8. Here the CDR3 DNA reads TGTGCCAGCAGCTCGGGGACAGGGCAAGGGGAGACCCAGTACTTC. Translating it yields CASSSGTGQGETQYF.

The rearrangement joins TRBV9 to TRBJ1-3; TRBD1 agrees at 9 bases. Germline V CDR1 and CDR2: SGDLS, YYNGEE. V trimming: 4 bases; J trimming: 2 bases; junction bases outside the gene matches: 13. The CDR3 is 18 amino acids. DNA of the CDR3: TGTGCCAGCAGCTTCCAGGACAGGGGCGCATACCCTGGAAACACCATATATTTT. Translating gives CASSFQDRGAYPGNTIYF.

V usage is TRBV10-2 and J usage is TRBJ2-2; the match to TRBD2 covers 9 bases. CDR3 size: 19 residues. J gave up 4 bases and V 5 bases, and 17 bases lay outside the gene matches. The germline V gene has CDR1 WSHSY and CDR2 SAAADI. CDR3 bases: TGCGCCAGCAGTAGGATTGGCGCGGGAGGGCCAAAAGTCACCGGGGAGCTGTTTTTT. Its protein product is CASSRIGAGGPKVTGELFF.

This clone was observed a single time. The CDR3 region has the DNA TGCGCCAGCAGCATAACCGGGACAGCGAGATACTACGAGCAGTACTTC. Protein sequence: CASSITGTARYYEQYF. V gene TRBV5-1 combines with J gene TRBJ2-7, with TRBD1 identical over 7 bases. Germline CDR1 SGHRS, CDR2 YFSETQ. Trimming removed 4 bases from V and 3 bases from J; junction bases left unmatched: 13. CDR3 length equals 16 residues.

This clone appeared once. The chain carries TRBV19 and TRBJ1-5; D is ambiguous. Trimming removed 3 bases from V and 1 base from J, with 4 bases in between. Per germline, CDR1 LNHDA and CDR2 SQIVND (reference sequence). The CDR3 consists of 13 residues. The CDR3 protein is CASSMSSNQPQHF. Here the CDR3 DNA reads TGTGCCAGTAGTATGTCCAGCAATCAGCCCCAGCATTTT.

This chain joins TRBV2 and TRBJ2-3, with 10 bases that match TRBD2. Germline assignment: CDR1 SNHLY and CDR2 FYNNEI. The J segment lost 10 bases and the V segment lost 8 bases, leaving 15 bases of the junction unmatched. This CDR3 region has 15 residues. The CDR3 DNA sequence: TGTGCCAGCTTGTATATAGCGGGAGGATCGTCCCCGCAGTATTTT. Encoded protein: CASLYIAGGSSPQYF.

The chain combines TRBV4-2 with TRBJ1-6; D remains ambiguous. V was clipped by 0 bases and J by 3 bases, with 6 bases between them. In germline, CDR1 is LGHNA, CDR2 YNFKEQ. The CDR3 has 15 amino acids. The CDR3 spells CASSQDTHYNSPLHF. In nucleotides, the CDR3 is TGTGCCAGCAGCCAAGATACGCACTATAATTCACCCCTCCACTTT.

The rearrangement uses TRBV7-9 and TRBJ1-1; D unclear. The CDR3 length is 12 residues. Germline V gene sequence: CDR1 SEHNR, CDR2 FQNEAQ (reference sequence). V lost 11 bases and J lost 1, with 11 bases in between. CDR3 DNA: TGTGCCCTTCAGAGGCAGAACACTGAAGCTTTCTTT. Protein sequence: CALQRQNTEAFF.

The chain uses TRBV18 and TRBJ2-5; D unresolved. V was trimmed by 0 bases and J by 3 bases, leaving 8 bases between them. This CDR3 has 14 amino acids. CDR1 is KGHSH and CDR2 is LQKENI in the germline V gene. CDR3 in amino acids: CASSPPNREETQYF. The CDR3 DNA is TGTGCCAGCTCACCACCTAACAGAGAAGAGACCCAGTACTTC. The whole variable domain, filled in from reference TRBV18 and TRBJ2-5, reads NAGVMQNPRHLVRRRGQEARLRCSPMKGHSHVYWYRQLPEEGLKFMVYLQKENIIDESGMPKERFSAEFPKEGPSILRIQQVVRGDSAAYFCASSPPNREETQYFGPGTRLLVL.

This chain uses TRBV12-5 with TRBJ2-7; D might be TRBD2 (5 bases). The V end lost 5 bases, the J end lost 6 bases, and 14 bases lay between the germline ends. The CDR3 is made up of 13 amino acids. The germline gives CDR1 LGHNT, CDR2 FRNRAP. The CDR3: CASGPSGRGEQYF. The CDR3, as DNA: TGTGCTAGTGGTCCAAGCGGAAGAGGCGAGCAGTACTTC.

This clone has a handful of counts. V and J are TRBV18 and TRBJ1-4; D unresolved. The CDR3 is made up of 14 amino acids. Germline V gene sequence: CDR1 KGHSH, CDR2 LQKENI. The ends were cut back, 0 bases at V and 7 bases at J, with 9 bases in the middle. CDR3 sequence (DNA): TGTGCCAGCTCACCACCGGGATTGGGTGAAAAACTGTTTTTT. This encodes CASSPPGLGEKLFF.

The V gene is TRBV18, the J gene TRBJ2-2; D possibly corresponds to TRBD1 (6 bases). The CDR3 is 17 amino acids. Between the trimmed V and J ends, which lost 1 base and 1 base, there was a span of 13 bases. Looked up from germline, CDR1 is KGHSH and CDR2 is LQKENI. The CDR3, as DNA: TGTGCCAGCTCACCACGGGACACGATACTGAACACCGGGGAGCTGTTTTTT. This encodes CASSPRDTILNTGELFF.

This chain joins TRBV5-1 and TRBJ2-1, with 12 nucleotides matching TRBD2. J lost 10 bases, V lost 4 bases, and 12 bases had no gene match. CDR3 length: 16 residues. From germline, CDR1 is SGHRS and CDR2 YFSETQ. Here the CDR3 DNA reads TGCGCCAGCAGCCCGGACCCTAGCGGGAGGGCTGGGGAGCAGTTCTTC. Translating it yields CASSPDPSGRAGEQFF.

V usage is TRBV7-2 and J usage is TRBJ2-7; 8 nucleotides align to TRBD1. The V gene end was trimmed by 1 base and the J gene end by 9 bases; junction bases not matched to a gene: 8. The CDR3 covers 14 residues. The V gene's germline CDR1 is SGHTA and CDR2 FQGNSA. DNA for the CDR3: TGTGCCAGCAGCTTAGACGGGACAGGTCGGGTGCAGTACTTC. Translated, it gives CASSLDGTGRVQYF.